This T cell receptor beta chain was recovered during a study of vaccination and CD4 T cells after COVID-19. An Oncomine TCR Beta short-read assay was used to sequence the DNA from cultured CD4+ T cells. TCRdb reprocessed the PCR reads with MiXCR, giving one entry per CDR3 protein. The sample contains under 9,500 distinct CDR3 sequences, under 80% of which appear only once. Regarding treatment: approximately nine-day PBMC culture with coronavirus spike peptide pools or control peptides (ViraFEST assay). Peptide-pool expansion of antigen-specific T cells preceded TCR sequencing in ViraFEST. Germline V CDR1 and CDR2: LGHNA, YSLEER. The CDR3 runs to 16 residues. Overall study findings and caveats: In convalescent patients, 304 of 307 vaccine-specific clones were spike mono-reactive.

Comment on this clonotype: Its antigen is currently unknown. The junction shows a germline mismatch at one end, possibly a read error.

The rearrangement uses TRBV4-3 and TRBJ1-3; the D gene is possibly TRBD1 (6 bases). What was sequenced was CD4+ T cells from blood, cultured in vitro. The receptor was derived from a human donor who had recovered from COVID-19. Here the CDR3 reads CTSSQDLTGPGNTIYF. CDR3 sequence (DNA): TGCACCAGCAGCCAAGATCTCACAGGGCCTGGAAACACCATATATTTT.